The 24 T cell receptor beta chains below come from one sample, sequenced in a study of cytomegalovirus exposure and HLA in healthy donors. 13 Jbeta primers and 60 Vbeta primers were used for the PCR. Clones were sequenced by immunoSEQ multiplex PCR, and TCRdb holds only the in-frame ones, with some missing. The data hold some 150,000 clones, with roughly 84% observed a single time. Sequencing was performed on PBMCs. The receptor source for this set is a boy aged 2 to 10 in good health and CMV-seronegative.

The genes are TRBV30 and TRBJ2-1, with 7 bases lining up with TRBD2. The V gene end was trimmed by 3 bases and the J gene end by 8 bases; junction bases not matched to a gene: 10. Looked up from germline, CDR1 is GTSNPN and CDR2 is SVGIG (reference sequence). The CDR3 has 14 amino acids. CDR3 in DNA: TGTGCCTGGAGGGGACCGGGACTACATGATGAGCAGTTCTTC. This sequence encodes CAWRGPGLHDEQFF.

Here the CDR3 reads CASSPQGARGNTIYF. The CDR3 nucleotides read TGTGCCAGCTCACCACAGGGGGCAAGAGGAAACACCATATATTTT. The V gene is TRBV18, the J gene TRBJ1-3; 7 nucleotides match TRBD1. Germline CDR1 and CDR2: KGHSH and LQKENI. Trimming at V came to 1 base and at J to 4 bases, leaving 4 bases not matched to a gene. This CDR3 has 15 residues.

This chain joins TRBV18 and TRBJ2-7; 9 bases are a match to TRBD1. V gave up 4 bases and J gave up 4 bases; unmatched junction bases: 5. The CDR3 runs 14 residues. CDR1 KGHSH and CDR2 LQKENI come from the germline V gene. CDR3 coding DNA: TGTGCCAGCTCACTGGACAGGGGCATGTACGAGCAGTACTTC. Its protein product is CASSLDRGMYEQYF.

This chain connects TRBV7-3 to TRBJ2-1; 11 bases map to TRBD2. The V and J ends lost 5 bases and 6 bases, in that order; junction bases with no gene match: 9. Looked up from germline, CDR1 is SGHTA and CDR2 is FQGTGA. This CDR3 is 16 amino acids long. CDR3 nucleotides: TGTGCCAGCAGCCCACGACTAGCGGGGACCATCAATGAGCAGTTCTTC. It yields the protein CASSPRLAGTINEQFF. Filled out from reference TRBV7-3 and TRBJ2-1, the complete variable domain reads GAGVSQTPSNKVTEKGKYVELRCDPISGHTALYWYRQSLGQGPEFLIYFQGTGAADDSGLPNDRFFAVRPEGSVSTLKIQRTERGDSAVYLCASSPRLAGTINEQFFGPGTRLTVL.

The rearrangement uses TRBV9 and TRBJ2-6; a possible D gene is TRBD2 (6 bases). Germline lookup yields CDR1 SGDLS and CDR2 YYNGEE. Between the trimmed V and J ends, which lost 7 bases and 4 bases, there was a span of 12 bases. The CDR3 is 14 amino acids. CDR3 loop: CASGTLEGANVLTF. The CDR3 coding sequence is TGTGCCAGCGGGACTCTCGAGGGGGCCAACGTCCTGACTTTC. Full variable domain (missing parts from reference TRBV9 and TRBJ2-6): DSGVTQTPKHLITATGQRVTLRCSPRSGDLSVYWYQQSLDQGLQFLIQYYNGEERAKGNILERFSAQQFPDLHSELNLSSLELGDSALYFCASGTLEGANVLTFGAGSRLTVL.

The V and J genes are TRBV18 and TRBJ2-2, with D maybe TRBD1 (6 bases). Germline CDR1 and CDR2: KGHSH and LQKENI. The CDR3 length is 14 residues. The germline V and J ends were trimmed by 3 bases and 6 bases, with 11 bases remaining between them. The CDR3 DNA is TGTGCCAGCTCACCGGGGGCGGTGGCCGGGGAGCTGTTTTTT. Its translation is CASSPGAVAGELFF.

This clone was detected once. J is TRBJ2-1 and V is TRBV27; 10 bases agree with TRBD2. The CDR3 runs 15 residues. The V segment lost 7 bases and the J segment 5 bases; nucleotides outside the gene matches: 8. Germline CDR1 reads MNHEY; CDR2 reads SMNVEV (reference sequence). The CDR3 nucleotides are TGTGCCAGCATTGACGGAGCGGGAGGGCACAATGAGCAGTTCTTC. It codes for CASIDGAGGHNEQFF.

The gene calls are TRBV27 and TRBJ1-2; 10 nucleotides agree with TRBD1. With 4 bases clipped from V and 0 bases from J, the junction kept 8 bases outside the gene matches. Germline CDR1 and CDR2: MNHEY and SMNVEV (reference sequence). The CDR3 spans 17 residues. CDR3 amino acids: CASSSRTGGIANYGYTF. As DNA, the CDR3 is TGTGCCAGCAGTTCGCGGACAGGGGGAATAGCTAACTATGGCTACACCTTC.

The chain links TRBV4-1 to TRBJ1-5; TRBD1 matches at 10 bases. The V gene end was trimmed by 1 base and the J gene end by 6 bases; junction bases not matched to a gene: 3. The CDR3 has 15 amino acids. The germline V gene has CDR1 MGHRA and CDR2 YSYEKL. CDR3 DNA: TGCGCCAGCAGCCAAGGACAGGGGGCTACTCAGCCCCAGCATTTT. This translates into CASSQGQGATQPQHF.

The rearrangement joins TRBV25-1 to TRBJ2-2, with a tentative D call TRBD1 (6 bases). V was shortened by 1 base and J by 7 bases, with 16 bases between the two germline ends. The CDR3 loop spans 16 amino acids. Germline-derived CDR1 and CDR2 are MGHDK and SYGVNS. Here the CDR3 reads CASSEFPRQEIGELFF. In nucleotides, the CDR3 is TGTGCCAGCAGTGAATTCCCCCGACAGGAGATCGGGGAGCTGTTTTTT.

This chain uses TRBV25-1 with TRBJ2-7; 9 bases map to TRBD1. The CDR3 runs to 15 residues. Germline V lookup: CDR1 MGHDK, CDR2 SYGVNS. The ends lost 3 bases at V and 7 bases at J; junction bases unmatched: 10. CDR3 sequence (DNA): TGTGCCAGCAGTGACAGGGGACAGGGAAGAGAAGAGCAGTACTTC. This codes for CASSDRGQGREEQYF.

The chain links TRBV7-2 to TRBJ2-5; D is possibly TRBD2 (7 bases). Germline V CDR1 and CDR2: SGHTA, FQGNSA. The CDR3 is made up of 17 amino acids. The V end was cut by 0 bases, the J end by 4 bases, with 18 bases between. The chain's CDR3 is CASSLAWAGGRPETQYF. In DNA form, the CDR3 reads TGTGCCAGCAGCTTAGCGTGGGCCGGGGGGCGACCAGAGACCCAGTACTTC.

This sequence joins TRBV19 and TRBJ2-3, with 16 nucleotides matching TRBD2. This CDR3 spans 17 amino acids. Germline-derived CDR1 and CDR2 are LNHDA and SQIVND (reference sequence). The ends lost 3 bases at V and 4 bases at J; junction bases unmatched: 4. CDR3 nucleotides: TGTGCCAGTAGTATGGGGACTAGCGGGAGGGGTTCAGATACGCAGTATTTT. Its protein product is CASSMGTSGRGSDTQYF.

This clone came up a few times. The chain combines TRBV30 with TRBJ1-2; TRBD1 matches 7 bases. The CDR3 spans 14 residues. From germline, CDR1 is GTSNPN and CDR2 SVGIG (reference sequence). Germline trimming cut 2 bases from V and 0 bases from J; bases unmatched to any gene: 3. CDR3 in DNA: TGTGCCTGGAGTTTCGGGACAGCTAACTATGGCTACACCTTC. Amino acids: CAWSFGTANYGYTF.

The V gene is TRBV7-7, the J gene TRBJ2-5, with TRBD1 as a possible D gene (6 bases). The ends were cut back, 3 bases at V and 5 bases at J, with 16 bases in the middle. This CDR3 is 15 amino acids long. Germline V CDR1 and CDR2: SSHAT, FNYEAQ (reference sequence). CDR3 sequence: CASSFDPDRGETQYF. CDR3 DNA sequence: TGTGCCAGCAGCTTTGATCCGGACAGAGGGGAGACCCAGTACTTC.

The chain links TRBV7-9 to TRBJ2-7, with a tentative D call TRBD2 (6 bases). This CDR3 comprises 13 residues. V lost 3 bases, J lost 1 base, and 7 bases lay in between. Germline-derived CDR1 and CDR2 are SEHNR and FQNEAQ (reference sequence). This chain's CDR3 is CASSLAGSYEQYF. CDR3 in DNA: TGTGCCAGCAGCTTGGCGGGATCCTACGAGCAGTACTTC.

This rearrangement joins TRBV7-2 to TRBJ2-3; no reliable D call. Germline V gene data show CDR1 as SGHTA and CDR2 as FQGNSA. V was trimmed by 4 bases and J by 0 bases, leaving 8 bases between them. The CDR3 is 14 residues long. The CDR3 nucleotides read TGTGCCAGCAGCTCAATTACTAGCACAGATACGCAGTATTTT. Amino acids: CASSSITSTDTQYF.

V is TRBV6-5 and J is TRBJ1-4; D possibly corresponds to TRBD1 (5 bases). Per germline, CDR1 MNHEY and CDR2 SVGAGI. V gave up 4 bases and J gave up 7 bases, with 10 bases separating them. CDR3 size: 13 residues. CDR3 in amino acids: CASSSGLGEKLFF. DNA of the CDR3: TGTGCCAGCAGTTCAGGGCTAGGTGAAAAACTGTTTTTT.

V is TRBV9 and J is TRBJ2-7, with D possibly TRBD2 on 5 matching bases. Germline V gene sequence: CDR1 SGDLS, CDR2 YYNGEE. The V gene lost 4 bases and the J gene lost 7 bases, with 24 bases spanning the gap. CDR3 size: 16 residues. CDR3 coding DNA: TGTGCCAGCAGCATCAGTACGGGGAGACTAACGGGTGAGCAGTACTTC. Translation: CASSISTGRLTGEQYF.

This clone was seen a handful of times. The V call is TRBV11-3, the J call TRBJ2-3, with TRBD1 matching 7 bases. Per the germline V gene, CDR1 is SGHNT and CDR2 is YENEEA. The CDR3 sequence is 16 residues long. The V and J ends lost 6 bases and 4 bases, in that order; junction bases with no gene match: 13. CDR3 nucleotides: TGTGCCAGCAGAAGCAGACAGGGTCCCACCGCAGATACGCAGTATTTT. The encoded protein is CASRSRQGPTADTQYF. The variable domain in full, completed from reference TRBV11-3 and TRBJ2-3, reads EAGVVQSPRYKIIEKKQPVAFWCNPISGHNTLYWYLQNLGQGPELLIRYENEEAVDDSQLPKDRFSAERLKGVDSTLKIQPAELGDSAVYLCASRSRQGPTADTQYFGPGTRLTVL.

The chain joins TRBV25-1 to TRBJ2-1; tentatively, D is TRBD1 (6 bases). Trimming shortened V by 4 bases and J by 12 bases, and 19 bases separated the two germline ends. The germline V gene has CDR1 MGHDK and CDR2 SYGVNS. This CDR3 spans 14 amino acids. The CDR3 DNA follows: TGTGCCAGCAGTGCCGGCTGGGGGCCGTCGTCGCAGTTCTTC. It specifies CASSAGWGPSSQFF.

This chain joins TRBV18 and TRBJ1-2; weak D call: TRBD1 (6 bases). The germline CDR1 and CDR2 sequences are KGHSH and LQKENI. The CDR3 spans 14 residues. Trimming stripped 1 base from V and 7 bases from J, with 13 bases between. The CDR3 DNA sequence: TGTGCCAGCTCACCACAAGCAGGGGAGAGTGGCTACACCTTC. Protein sequence: CASSPQAGESGYTF.

This chain joins TRBV28 and TRBJ1-2; 11 bases are a match to TRBD1. Germline V gene data show CDR1 as MDHEN and CDR2 as SYDVKM. The V and J ends lost 6 bases and 10 bases, in that order; junction bases with no gene match: 4. This CDR3 has 12 residues. CDR3 in DNA: TGTGCCAGCAGGTGGGACAGGGGGAACTACACCTTC. This sequence encodes CASRWDRGNYTF.

The V call is TRBV6-1, the J call TRBJ1-6; D is possibly TRBD1 (5 bases). The CDR3 sequence is 15 residues long. V lost 2 bases, J lost 10 bases, and 15 bases lay in between. Looked up from germline, CDR1 is MNHNS and CDR2 is SASEGT. The CDR3 nucleotides are TGTGCCAGCAGTGAACGGGCAGGGCAGTGGTCACCCCTCCACTTT. Translated: CASSERAGQWSPLHF.